A selection of T cell receptor beta chains follows, all from one sample in a study of T cell responses to AZD1222 COVID-19 vaccine. Clones were read by immunoSEQ multiplex PCR, and TCRdb kept only the in-frame ones, dropping some. This sample has 100,000 to 130,000 clones, with over 80% found just once. The sample in question was peripheral blood, obtained 28 days after the second AZD1222 dose. The receptor source for this set is an adult who received the AZD1222 COVID-19 vaccine. Both conserved end residues are part of each CDR3. Each record gives: D gene, V gene, J gene, clone size, CDR3 protein, CDR3 DNA. D genes are given only for firm matches. Only some rows state a clone size, as once, few, many or a class for expanded clones.

D: NA; V: TRBV2; J: TRBJ2-5; size: NA; CDR3: CASSQWSVQETQYF; DNA: TGTGCCAGCAGCCAATGGTCGGTACAAGAGACCCAGTACTTC
D: NA; V: TRBV7-8; J: TRBJ2-6; size: NA; CDR3: CATRFGSGANVLTF; DNA: TGTGCCACCCGCTTCGGCTCTGGGGCCAACGTCCTGACTTTC
D: TRBD1; V: TRBV10-1; J: TRBJ2-1; size: NA; CDR3: CASSALQGTDLRLYNEQFF; DNA: TGCGCCAGCAGTGCTCTACAGGGGACCGACCTTCGGCTCTACAATGAGCAGTTCTTC
D: TRBD1; V: TRBV5-1; J: TRBJ1-2; size: once; CDR3: CASSWDGTGSVPPQSHGYTF; DNA: TGCGCCAGCAGCTGGGACGGGACAGGGTCGGTTCCTCCCCAAAGCCATGGCTACACCTTC
D: NA; V: TRBV6-2/TRBV6-3; J: TRBJ2-7; size: NA; CDR3: CASSLYREGEQYF; DNA: TGTGCCAGCAGTCTCTACAGGGAAGGCGAGCAGTACTTC
D: TRBD1; V: TRBV4-1; J: TRBJ1-2; size: NA; CDR3: CASSQPDRVGYTF; DNA: TGCGCCAGCAGCCAACCTGACAGGGTCGGCTACACCTTC
D: NA; V: TRBV2; J: TRBJ1-1; size: once; CDR3: CASTRRDMNTEAFF; DNA: TGTGCCAGCACTCGACGGGATATGAACACTGAAGCTTTCTTT
D: NA; V: TRBV4-3; J: TRBJ1-2; size: NA; CDR3: CASSQDQRAANYGYTF; DNA: TGCGCCAGCAGCCAAGATCAAAGGGCAGCTAACTATGGCTACACCTTC
D: NA; V: TRBV10-2; J: TRBJ1-4; size: NA; CDR3: CASSESTQGKLFF; DNA: TGCGCCAGCAGTGAGTCGACACAGGGTAAACTGTTTTTT
D: TRBD1; V: TRBV6-2/TRBV6-3; J: TRBJ1-5; size: NA; CDR3: CASSPTGRSNQPQHF; DNA: TGTGCCAGCAGTCCGACAGGGCGTAGCAATCAGCCCCAGCATTTT
D: NA; V: TRBV7-9; J: TRBJ1-5; size: NA; CDR3: CASSLVGGPGPQHF; DNA: TGTGCCAGCAGCTTAGTCGGGGGCCCAGGGCCCCAGCATTTT
D: NA; V: TRBV6-6; J: TRBJ1-2; size: NA; CDR3: CASSYGDGYTF; DNA: TGTGCCAGCAGTTACGGGGACGGCTACACCTTC
D: TRBD2; V: TRBV5-4; J: TRBJ2-5; size: NA; CDR3: CASSARLAAQETQYF; DNA: TGTGCCAGCAGCGCCCGACTAGCGGCCCAAGAGACCCAGTACTTC
D: NA; V: TRBV5-8; J: TRBJ1-5; size: NA; CDR3: CASSLVRGSNQPQHF; DNA: TGTGCCAGCAGCTTGGTCAGGGGTAGCAATCAGCCCCAGCATTTT
D: NA; V: TRBV19; J: TRBJ1-2; size: NA; CDR3: CASSTVQAQSYTF; DNA: TGTGCCAGTAGTACCGTTCAGGCTCAGAGCTACACCTTC
D: NA; V: TRBV7-2; J: TRBJ2-5; size: NA; CDR3: CASSLGEGPGLLTETQYF; DNA: TGTGCCAGCAGCTTAGGGGAAGGCCCGGGACTCCTCACGGAGACCCAGTACTTC
D: TRBD2; V: TRBV24-1; J: TRBJ2-3; size: NA; CDR3: CATSDLAGGRKDTQYF; DNA: TGTGCCACCAGTGATTTGGCGGGGGGGCGGAAAGATACGCAGTATTTT
D: NA; V: TRBV9; J: TRBJ1-4; size: NA; CDR3: CASSESTTTNEKLFF; DNA: TGTGCCAGCAGCGAGAGCACTACAACTAATGAAAAACTGTTTTTT
D: NA; V: TRBV4-1; J: TRBJ2-2; size: NA; CDR3: CASKPGEVTGELFF; DNA: TGCGCCAGCAAGCCGGGGGAAGTCACCGGGGAGCTGTTTTTT
D: NA; V: TRBV27; J: TRBJ1-6; size: once; CDR3: CASSSPAGPYNSPLHF; DNA: TGTGCCAGCAGTTCACCGGCCGGGCCTTATAATTCACCCCTCCACTTT
D: TRBD2; V: TRBV6-5; J: TRBJ2-7; size: NA; CDR3: CASSYSIAGGREQYF; DNA: TGTGCCAGCAGTTACTCGATAGCGGGGGGTCGCGAGCAGTACTTC
D: NA; V: TRBV6-5; J: TRBJ1-2; size: NA; CDR3: CASSYGDGAYGYTF; DNA: TGTGCCAGCAGTTACGGGGACGGAGCCTATGGCTACACCTTC
D: TRBD1; V: TRBV6-4; J: TRBJ1-2; size: NA; CDR3: CASIRPGQGANYGYTF; DNA: TGTGCCAGCATCCGACCGGGACAGGGGGCTAACTATGGCTACACCTTC
D: NA; V: TRBV4-1; J: TRBJ2-4; size: NA; CDR3: CASSQEGAKNIQYF; DNA: TGCGCCAGCAGCCAGGAGGGGGCCAAAAACATTCAGTACTTC
D: TRBD1; V: TRBV30; J: TRBJ1-6; size: NA; CDR3: CAWSVRGQGRLGTLHF; DNA: TGTGCCTGGAGTGTACGGGGACAGGGCCGTTTGGGGACCCTCCACTTT
D: NA; V: TRBV7-2; J: TRBJ2-7; size: NA; CDR3: CASSLRQATYEQYF; DNA: TGTGCCAGCAGCTTACGCCAGGCCACGTACGAGCAGTACTTC
D: NA; V: TRBV2; J: TRBJ2-7; size: NA; CDR3: CASREAEQYF; DNA: TGTGCCAGCCGCGAGGCCGAGCAGTACTTC
D: TRBD1; V: TRBV18; J: TRBJ1-5; size: NA; CDR3: CASSLGQGGNQPQHF; DNA: TGTGCCAGCTCACTCGGACAGGGCGGCAATCAGCCCCAGCATTTT
D: TRBD1; V: TRBV11-2; J: TRBJ1-2; size: NA; CDR3: CASSLAGQGVGYTF; DNA: TGTGCCAGCAGCTTAGCGGGACAGGGGGTTGGCTACACCTTC
D: TRBD2; V: TRBV10-3; J: TRBJ2-3; size: once; CDR3: CAISAPKTSGTTDTQYF; DNA: TGTGCCATCAGTGCCCCAAAGACTAGCGGGACCACAGATACGCAGTATTTT
D: NA; V: TRBV6-5; J: TRBJ2-1; size: NA; CDR3: CASSSDRRGYNEQFF; DNA: TGTGCCAGCAGTTCGGACAGGCGGGGGTACAATGAGCAGTTCTTC